There are many counts of the clone carrying this T cell receptor beta chain. The entry originates in a study of T cells in Graves' hyperthyroidism and ophthalmopathy. Germline CDR1 and CDR2: SEHNR and FQNEAQ (reference sequence). The V end lost 2 bases, the J end lost 4 bases, and 6 bases lay between the germline ends. CDR3 length: 14 residues. Amplification of TCR beta CDR3 regions was performed using RNA transcripts as template. The HTBI set primed first-round TCR CDR3 RT-PCR. TCRdb reanalysed the multiplex PCR reads using MiXCR and keeps one entry per CDR3 protein. The sample has under 700,000 distinct CDR3 sequences, approximately 44% seen once.

The sequenced sample consisted of peripheral blood or thyroid tissue (not recorded which). This sequence was found in a woman between 18 and 29 years old with Graves' hyperthyroidism. This chain uses TRBV7-9 with TRBJ1-6; D remains unclear. CDR3 region: CASSLTGYNSPLHF. The CDR3 nucleotides read TGTGCCAGCAGCTTAACGGGTTATAATTCACCCCTCCACTTT.